Listed here is a single T cell receptor (beta chain). The sample comes from a study of blood T cell repertoires in COVID-19. Study in general: Italy, Spain and the United States were the sources of the convalescent and acute COVID-19 samples. The cDNA or gDNA used as material had been derived from T cells, B-cell-depleted T cells, or PBMCs.

V lost 0 bases and J 0 bases, leaving 6 bases between the germline ends. This CDR3 has 15 amino acids. CDR1 is LNHNV, CDR2 YYDKDF, per germline (reference sequence). Per the study methods: Amplification of reference gene primers provided the estimated nucleated cell counts. Only in-frame clones appear in the TCRdb table, and some are missing; sequencing was by immunoSEQ multiplex PCR. V, J and clone size were drawn from that table, and D and trimming were deduced from the DNA. This sample carries some 380,000 clones, nearly 90% of them seen once, and the ten largest clones take 6.5% to 7%. This sequence was found in a man between 18 and 29 years old with active or convalescent COVID-19. The material sequenced was peripheral blood. The chain has TRBV15 and TRBJ1-3; no reliable D call. Here the CDR3 reads CATSRDRFSGNTIYF. In DNA form, the CDR3 reads TGTGCCACCAGCAGAGATAGATTCTCTGGAAACACCATATATTTT.